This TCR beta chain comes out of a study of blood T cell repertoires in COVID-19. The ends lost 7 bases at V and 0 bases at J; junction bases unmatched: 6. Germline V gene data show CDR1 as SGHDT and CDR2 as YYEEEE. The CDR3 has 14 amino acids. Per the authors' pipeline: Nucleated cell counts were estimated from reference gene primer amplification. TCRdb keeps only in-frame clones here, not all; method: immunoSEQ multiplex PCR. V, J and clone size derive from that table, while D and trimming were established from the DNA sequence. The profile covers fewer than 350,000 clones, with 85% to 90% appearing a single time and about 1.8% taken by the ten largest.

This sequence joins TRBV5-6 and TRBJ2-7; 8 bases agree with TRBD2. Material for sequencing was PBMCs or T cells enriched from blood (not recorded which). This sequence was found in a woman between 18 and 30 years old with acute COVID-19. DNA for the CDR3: TGTGCCAGCGGGTCGCGGGGGGACTCCTACGAGCAGTACTTC. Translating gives CASGSRGDSYEQYF.